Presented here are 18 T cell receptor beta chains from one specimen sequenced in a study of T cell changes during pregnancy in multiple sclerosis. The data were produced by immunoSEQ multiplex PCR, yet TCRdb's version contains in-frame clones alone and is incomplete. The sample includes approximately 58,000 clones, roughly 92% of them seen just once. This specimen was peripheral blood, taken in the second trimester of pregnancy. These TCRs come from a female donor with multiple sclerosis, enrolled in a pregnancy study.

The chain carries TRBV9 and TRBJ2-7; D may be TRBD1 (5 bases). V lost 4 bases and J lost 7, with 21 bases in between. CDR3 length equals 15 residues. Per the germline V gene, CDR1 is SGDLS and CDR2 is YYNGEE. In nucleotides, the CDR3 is TGTGCCAGCAGCCCCCACGACAGAGACCCCCAAGAGCAGTACTTC. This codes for CASSPHDRDPQEQYF.

The CDR3: CASSPSTGGVTEAFF. The CDR3 DNA reads as TGTGCCAGCTCACCATCGACAGGGGGGGTGACTGAAGCTTTCTTT. The chain links TRBV18 to TRBJ1-1; the match to TRBD1 covers 9 bases. The V gene end was trimmed by 2 bases and the J gene end by 5 bases; junction bases not matched to a gene: 6. Germline V gene lookup returns CDR1 KGHSH and CDR2 LQKENI. The CDR3 covers 15 residues.

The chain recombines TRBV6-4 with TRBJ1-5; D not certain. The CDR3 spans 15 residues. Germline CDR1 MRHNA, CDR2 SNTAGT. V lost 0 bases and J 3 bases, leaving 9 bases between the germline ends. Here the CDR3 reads CASSDSPGSNQPQHF. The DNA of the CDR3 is TGTGCCAGCAGTGACTCTCCGGGGTCCAATCAGCCCCAGCATTTT.

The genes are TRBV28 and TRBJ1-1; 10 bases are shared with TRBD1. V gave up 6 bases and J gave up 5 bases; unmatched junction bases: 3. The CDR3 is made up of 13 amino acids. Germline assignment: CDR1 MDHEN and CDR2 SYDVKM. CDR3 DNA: TGTGCCAGCAGGGACAGGGGGTCGACTGAAGCTTTCTTT. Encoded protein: CASRDRGSTEAFF.

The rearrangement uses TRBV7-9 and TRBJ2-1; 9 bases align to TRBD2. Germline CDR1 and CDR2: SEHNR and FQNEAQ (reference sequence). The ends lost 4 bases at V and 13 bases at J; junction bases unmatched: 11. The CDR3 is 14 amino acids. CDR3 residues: CASSSWGLAGKQFF. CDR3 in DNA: TGTGCCAGCAGCTCGTGGGGGCTAGCGGGAAAACAGTTCTTC. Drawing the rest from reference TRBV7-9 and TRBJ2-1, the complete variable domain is DTGVSQNPRHKITKRGQNVTFRCDPISEHNRLYWYRQTLGQGPEFLTYFQNEAQLEKSRLLSDRFSAERPKGSFSTLEIQRTEQGDSAMYLCASSSWGLAGKQFFGPGTRLTVL.

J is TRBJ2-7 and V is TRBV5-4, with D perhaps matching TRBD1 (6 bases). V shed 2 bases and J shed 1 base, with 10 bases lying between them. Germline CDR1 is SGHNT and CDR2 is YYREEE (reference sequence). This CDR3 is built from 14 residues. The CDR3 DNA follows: TGTGCCAGCAGCTTTTCGGACAGATCCTACGAGCAGTACTTC. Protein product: CASSFSDRSYEQYF. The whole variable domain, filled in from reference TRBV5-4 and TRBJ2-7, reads ETGVTQSPTHLIKTRGQQVTLRCSSQSGHNTVSWYQQALGQGPQFIFQYYREEENGRGNFPPRFSGLQFPNYSSELNVNALELDDSALYLCASSFSDRSYEQYFGPGTRLTVT.

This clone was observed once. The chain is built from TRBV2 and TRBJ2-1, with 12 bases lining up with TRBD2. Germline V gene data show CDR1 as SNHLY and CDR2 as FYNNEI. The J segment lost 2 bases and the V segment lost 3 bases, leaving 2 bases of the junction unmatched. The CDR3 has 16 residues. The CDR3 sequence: CASSDRTSGAYNEQFF. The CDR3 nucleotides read TGTGCCAGCAGTGATAGGACTAGCGGGGCCTACAATGAGCAGTTCTTC.

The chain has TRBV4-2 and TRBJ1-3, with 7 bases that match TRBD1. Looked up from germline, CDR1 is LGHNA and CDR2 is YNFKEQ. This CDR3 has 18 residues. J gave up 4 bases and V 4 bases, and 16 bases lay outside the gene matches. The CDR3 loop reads CASSPLAGTARFGNTIYF. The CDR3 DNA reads TGTGCCAGCAGCCCCCTAGCCGGGACAGCCAGATTCGGAAACACCATATATTTT.

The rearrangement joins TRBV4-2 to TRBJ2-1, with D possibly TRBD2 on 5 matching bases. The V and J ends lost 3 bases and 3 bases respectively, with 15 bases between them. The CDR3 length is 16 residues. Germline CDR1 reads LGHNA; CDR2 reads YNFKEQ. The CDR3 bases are TGTGCCAGCAGCCACACTCACAGCGGCGGCTACAATGAGCAGTTCTTC. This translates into CASSHTHSGGYNEQFF.

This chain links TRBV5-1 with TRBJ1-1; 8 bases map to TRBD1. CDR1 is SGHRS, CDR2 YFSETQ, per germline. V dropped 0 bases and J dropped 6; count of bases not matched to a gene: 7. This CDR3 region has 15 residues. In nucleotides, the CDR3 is TGCGCCAGCAGCTTGGGAGTGGACAGGGATTCTGAAGCTTTCTTT. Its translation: CASSLGVDRDSEAFF. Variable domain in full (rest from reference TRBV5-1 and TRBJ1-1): KAGVTQTPRYLIKTRGQQVTLSCSPISGHRSVSWYQQTPGQGLQFLFEYFSETQRNKGNFPGRFSGRQFSNSRSEMNVSTLELGDSALYLCASSLGVDRDSEAFFGQGTRLTVV.

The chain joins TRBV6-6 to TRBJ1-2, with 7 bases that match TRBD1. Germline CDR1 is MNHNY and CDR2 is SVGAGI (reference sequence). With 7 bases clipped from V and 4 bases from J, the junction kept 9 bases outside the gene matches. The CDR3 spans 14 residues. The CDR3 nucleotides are TGTGCCAGCACTAACAGCAGGGGGTCCTATGGCTACACCTTC. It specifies CASTNSRGSYGYTF.

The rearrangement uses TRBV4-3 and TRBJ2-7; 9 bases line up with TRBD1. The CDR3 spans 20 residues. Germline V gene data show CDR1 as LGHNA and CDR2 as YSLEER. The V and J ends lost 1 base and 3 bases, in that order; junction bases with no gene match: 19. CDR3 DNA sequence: TGCGCCAGCAGCCAAGTGGCCCCTCCGGGACAGGGATTCCCCAGCTACGAGCAGTACTTC. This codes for CASSQVAPPGQGFPSYEQYF.

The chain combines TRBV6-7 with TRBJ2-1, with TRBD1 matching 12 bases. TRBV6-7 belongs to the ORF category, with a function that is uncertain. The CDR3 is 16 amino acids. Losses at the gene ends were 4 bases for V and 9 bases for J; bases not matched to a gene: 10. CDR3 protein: CASSLSRDRGRGEQFF. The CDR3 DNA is TGTGCCAGCAGTTTGTCTCGGGACAGGGGGCGCGGTGAGCAGTTCTTC.

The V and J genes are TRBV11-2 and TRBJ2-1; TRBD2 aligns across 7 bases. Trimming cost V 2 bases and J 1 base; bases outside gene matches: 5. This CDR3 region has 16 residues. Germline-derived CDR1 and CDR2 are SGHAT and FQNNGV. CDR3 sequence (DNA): TGTGCCAGCAGCTTAAGAGGGCGGGGGTCCTACAATGAGCAGTTCTTC. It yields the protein CASSLRGRGSYNEQFF.

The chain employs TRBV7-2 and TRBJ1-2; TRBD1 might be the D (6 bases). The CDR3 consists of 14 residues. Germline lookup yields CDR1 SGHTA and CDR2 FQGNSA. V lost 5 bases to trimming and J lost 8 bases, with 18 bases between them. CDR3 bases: TGTGCCAGCAGCCCGCAGGGGCTCTGGGAGGGCTACACCTTC. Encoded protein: CASSPQGLWEGYTF.

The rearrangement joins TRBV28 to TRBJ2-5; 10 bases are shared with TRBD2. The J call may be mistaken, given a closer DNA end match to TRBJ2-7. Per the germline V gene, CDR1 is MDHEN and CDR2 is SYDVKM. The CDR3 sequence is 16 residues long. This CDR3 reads CASIGTSEFDNYEQYF. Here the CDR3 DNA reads TGTGCCAGCATCGGGACTAGCGAGTTCGATAACTACGAGCAGTACTTC.

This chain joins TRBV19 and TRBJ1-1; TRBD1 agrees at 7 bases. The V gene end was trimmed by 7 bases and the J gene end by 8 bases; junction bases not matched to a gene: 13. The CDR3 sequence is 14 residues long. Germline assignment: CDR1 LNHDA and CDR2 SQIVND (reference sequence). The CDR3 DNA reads TGTGCCAGTACCTTCGAGGGGGCGAGGGGCGAAGCTTTCTTT. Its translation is CASTFEGARGEAFF.

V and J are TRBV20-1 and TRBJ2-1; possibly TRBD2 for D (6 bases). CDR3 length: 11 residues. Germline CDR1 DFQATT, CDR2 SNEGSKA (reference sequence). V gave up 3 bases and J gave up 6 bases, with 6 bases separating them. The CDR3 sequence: CSASGSNEQFF. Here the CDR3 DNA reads TGCAGTGCTAGCGGGAGCAATGAGCAGTTCTTC.